The 19 T cell receptor beta chains below were found in one sample sequenced in a study of T cell responses to AZD1222 COVID-19 vaccine. Some clones are missing from TCRdb's copy, which holds only in-frame ones; the method was immunoSEQ multiplex PCR. The sample includes around 160,000 clones, under 95% of them seen just once. The material was peripheral blood, obtained on day 0 of MenACWY control vaccination. The receptors originated from an adult in good health.

The rearrangement uses TRBV6-1 and TRBJ1-2; D unresolved. Germline loops: CDR1 MNHNS, CDR2 SASEGT. V was trimmed by 2 bases and J by 2 bases, leaving 21 bases between them. CDR3 length equals 18 residues. The CDR3 DNA reads as TGTGCCAGCAGTGAAACGACGACGTGGTATGGCGTGAACTATGGCTACACCTTC. Translated, it gives CASSETTTWYGVNYGYTF.

The rearrangement uses TRBV7-2 and TRBJ2-1; 10 positions match TRBD2. The CDR3 extends over 14 amino acids. CDR1 and CDR2 (germline): SGHTA, FQGNSA. V was pared by 3 bases and J by 8 bases, with 4 bases of the junction left unmatched. CDR3 nucleotide sequence: TGTGCCAGCAGCTTGAGCGGGAGGGGGTATGAGCAGTTCTTC. Amino acid sequence: CASSLSGRGYEQFF.

The chain carries TRBV7-8 and TRBJ1-3, with 7 bases that match TRBD1. This CDR3 has 16 amino acids. The germline V gene has CDR1 SGHVS and CDR2 FQNEAQ. V was pared by 4 bases and J by 0 bases, with 6 bases of the junction left unmatched. This CDR3 is CASSSDRVGSGNTIYF. The CDR3 bases are TGTGCCAGCAGCTCCGACAGGGTGGGCTCTGGAAACACCATATATTTT.

The chain joins TRBV28 to TRBJ1-1; D perhaps matches TRBD1 (5 bases). Trimming pared 5 bases from V and 5 bases from J, leaving 18 bases between. CDR3 length equals 15 residues. Germline CDR1 reads MDHEN; CDR2 reads SYDVKM. This CDR3 is CASSLIGQGRTEAFF. The CDR3 nucleotides are TGTGCCAGCAGTCTGATAGGGCAGGGCCGGACTGAAGCTTTCTTT.

The rearrangement uses TRBV20-1 and TRBJ1-2; D uncertain. V dropped 5 bases and J dropped 3 bases, with 7 bases sitting between them. From germline, CDR1 is DFQATT and CDR2 SNEGSKA (reference sequence). The length of the CDR3 is 11 residues. CDR3 coding DNA: TGCAGTGCTTTCCAGGACTATGGCTACACCTTC. Translation: CSAFQDYGYTF.

This chain joins TRBV7-9 and TRBJ1-4; 10 bases map to TRBD1. J lost 6 bases, V lost 2 bases, and 3 bases had no gene match. The length of the CDR3 is 15 residues. Per the germline V gene, CDR1 is SEHNR and CDR2 is FQNEAQ (reference sequence). CDR3 nucleotides: TGTGCCAGCAGCTTAACCGGGACAGGGGATGAAAAACTGTTTTTT. This codes for CASSLTGTGDEKLFF.

The chain links TRBV6-1 to TRBJ1-2, with D possibly being TRBD1 (6 bases). Trimming removed 2 bases from V and 6 bases from J, with 13 bases in between. This CDR3 is built from 14 residues. Germline V gene data show CDR1 as MNHNS and CDR2 as SASEGT. CDR3 sequence reads: CASSESGRGDGYTF. The CDR3 DNA reads TGTGCCAGCAGTGAATCGGGCAGGGGTGATGGCTACACCTTC.

The genes are TRBV2 and TRBJ1-4; D is undetermined. From germline, CDR1 is SNHLY and CDR2 FYNNEI. The germline V and J ends were trimmed by 2 bases and 5 bases, with 9 bases remaining between them. CDR3 length equals 14 residues. The CDR3 DNA reads as TGTGCCAGCAGTGAATCCAGAGACAATGAAAAACTGTTTTTT. Translated, it gives CASSESRDNEKLFF.

The V and J genes are TRBV28 and TRBJ1-5, with a tentative D call TRBD1 (5 bases). CDR3 length: 15 amino acids. Germline CDR1 MDHEN, CDR2 SYDVKM. V lost 3 bases and J lost 6, with 15 bases in between. The CDR3 DNA reads TGTGCCAGCAGTTTCGAGTTATTCGGGGGTCAGCCCCAGCATTTT. This gives the protein CASSFELFGGQPQHF.

This clone was seen only a few times. The V and J genes are TRBV2 and TRBJ1-4, with D possibly matching TRBD1 (5 bases). V shed 5 bases and J shed 7 bases, with 11 bases lying between them. From germline, CDR1 is SNHLY and CDR2 FYNNEI. CDR3 length: 13 residues. The CDR3 coding sequence is TGTGCCAGCAGTTACGGGACTGGTGAAAAACTGTTTTTT. Amino acid sequence: CASSYGTGEKLFF.

The chain links TRBV7-9 to TRBJ2-7, with 9 bases aligning to TRBD2. Unmatched junction bases numbered 3, after V lost 3 bases and J lost 0 bases. This CDR3 contains 15 residues. The germline V gene encodes CDR1 SEHNR and CDR2 FQNEAQ (reference sequence). The chain's CDR3 is CASSFKRGDSYEQYF. The DNA of the CDR3 is TGTGCCAGCAGCTTCAAGCGGGGGGACTCCTACGAGCAGTACTTC. The full variable domain, with the rest looked up from reference TRBV7-9 and TRBJ2-7, is DTGVSQNPRHKITKRGQNVTFRCDPISEHNRLYWYRQTLGQGPEFLTYFQNEAQLEKSRLLSDRFSAERPKGSFSTLEIQRTEQGDSAMYLCASSFKRGDSYEQYFGPGTRLTVT.

The chain carries TRBV5-1 and TRBJ1-1, with 9 positions matching TRBD1. CDR1 is SGHRS and CDR2 is YFSETQ in the germline V gene. CDR3 size: 15 residues. V lost 5 bases to trimming and J lost 3 bases; unmatched junction nucleotides: 8. The CDR3 nucleotides read TGCGCCAGCAGACTGCCGACAGGGGGAGACACTGAAGCTTTCTTT. The encoded protein is CASRLPTGGDTEAFF.

This clone was found a few times. CDR3 protein: CASSLAPGGAQHF. CDR3 DNA: TGTGCCAGCAGCTTAGCTCCCGGTGGGGCCCAGCATTTT. The chain is built from TRBV11-2 and TRBJ1-5; D unclear. In germline, CDR1 is SGHAT, CDR2 FQNNGV. V was shortened by 1 base and J by 11 bases, with 12 bases between the two germline ends. The CDR3 sequence is 13 residues long. Together with reference TRBV11-2 and TRBJ1-5, the CDR3 gives the full variable domain: EAGVAQSPRYKIIEKRQSVAFWCNPISGHATLYWYQQILGQGPKLLIQFQNNGVVDDSQLPKDRFSAERLKGVDSTLKIQPAKLEDSAVYLCASSLAPGGAQHFGDGTRLSIL.

The gene calls are TRBV19 and TRBJ1-5, with TRBD1 as a possible D gene (6 bases). The CDR3 spans 12 residues. The V and J ends lost 10 bases and 8 bases respectively, with 15 bases between them. The germline V gene encodes CDR1 LNHDA and CDR2 SQIVND (reference sequence). The chain's CDR3 is CATKGGREPQHF. The CDR3 nucleotides read TGTGCCACCAAGGGGGGGCGCGAGCCCCAGCATTTT.

This sequence joins TRBV11-2 and TRBJ1-6; D remains ambiguous. The V and J ends lost 2 bases and 7 bases respectively, with 6 bases between them. The CDR3 has 13 amino acids. From germline, CDR1 is SGHAT and CDR2 FQNNGV. The CDR3 sequence: CASSLYPNSPLHF. The CDR3 coding sequence is TGTGCCAGCAGCTTATATCCAAATTCACCCCTCCACTTT.

The rearrangement links TRBV19 to TRBJ1-6; D unclear. V dropped 3 bases and J dropped 5 bases, with 14 bases sitting between them. The CDR3 sequence is 16 residues long. Germline V gives CDR1 LNHDA, CDR2 SQIVND (reference sequence). CDR3 protein: CASSILQGSHNSPLHF. CDR3 sequence (DNA): TGTGCCAGTAGTATTTTGCAAGGGTCGCATAATTCACCCCTCCACTTT.

The chain is built from TRBV27 and TRBJ1-5; the D gene is possibly TRBD1 (5 bases). CDR1 is MNHEY and CDR2 is SMNVEV in the germline V gene (reference sequence). The CDR3 extends over 15 amino acids. V lost 3 bases, J lost 7 bases, and 16 bases lay in between. The CDR3 spells CASSFYWGSGQPQHF. In nucleotides, the CDR3 is TGTGCCAGCAGTTTCTATTGGGGGTCCGGGCAGCCCCAGCATTTT.

The chain couples TRBV7-2 to TRBJ1-1; D gene unclear. CDR3 size: 14 residues. CDR1 and CDR2 from the germline V gene are SGHTA and FQGNSA. Trimming pared 5 bases from V and 4 bases from J, leaving 14 bases between. Here the CDR3 reads CASSPFRLGTEAFF. CDR3 nucleotides: TGTGCCAGCAGCCCCTTTCGGCTCGGCACTGAAGCTTTCTTT.

The rearrangement links TRBV7-2 to TRBJ1-2, with 9 bases aligning to TRBD1. Germline V gives CDR1 SGHTA, CDR2 FQGNSA. The CDR3 has 14 amino acids. V shed 1 base, J shed 6 bases, and the junction held 3 bases outside the gene matches. For the CDR3, the DNA is TGTGCCAGCAGCTTAGATGGACAGGGGAATGGCTACACCTTC. It translates to CASSLDGQGNGYTF.